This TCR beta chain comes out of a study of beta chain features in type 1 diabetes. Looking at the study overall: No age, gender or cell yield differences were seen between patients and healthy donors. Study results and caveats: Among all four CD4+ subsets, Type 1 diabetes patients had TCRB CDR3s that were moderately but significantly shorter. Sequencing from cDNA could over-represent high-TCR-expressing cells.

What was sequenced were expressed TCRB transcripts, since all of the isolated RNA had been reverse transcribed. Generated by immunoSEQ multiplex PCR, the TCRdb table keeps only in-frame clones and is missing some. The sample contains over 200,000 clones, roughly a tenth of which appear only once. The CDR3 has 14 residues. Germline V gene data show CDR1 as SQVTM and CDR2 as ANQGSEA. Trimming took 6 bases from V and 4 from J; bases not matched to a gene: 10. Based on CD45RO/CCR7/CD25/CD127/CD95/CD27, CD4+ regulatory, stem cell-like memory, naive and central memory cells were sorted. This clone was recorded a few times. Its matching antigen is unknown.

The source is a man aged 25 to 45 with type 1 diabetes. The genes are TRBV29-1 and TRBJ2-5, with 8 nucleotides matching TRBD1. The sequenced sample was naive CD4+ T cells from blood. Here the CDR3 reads CSVPGTGYAETQYF. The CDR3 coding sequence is TGCAGCGTGCCCGGGACAGGATATGCAGAGACCCAGTACTTC. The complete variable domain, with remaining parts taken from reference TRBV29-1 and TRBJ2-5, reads SAVISQKPSRDICQRGTSLTIQCQVDSQVTMMFWYRQQPGQSLTLIATANQGSEATYESGFVIDKFPISRPNLTFSTLTVSNMSPEDSSIYLCSVPGTGYAETQYFGPGTRLLVL.